A selection of T cell receptor beta chains follows, all from one sample in a study of blood T cell repertoires in COVID-19. Repertoires were generated with immunoSEQ multiplex PCR, while TCRdb's copy carries only in-frame clones and drops some. Seen here are over 110,000 clones, 75% to 90% observed once, and the top ten hold around 1.7%. Sample: peripheral blood. These TCRs come from a woman in her forties or fifties with acute or convalescent COVID-19. Each CDR3 is given with its conserved first and last residue. A D gene is named only where the DNA matches it firmly. The size of a clone is reported for some rows only, either as once, few or many, or as a class for expanded clones.

D	size	V	J	CDR3	DNA
TRBD1	-	TRBV7-8	TRBJ1-2	CASSLKDRGLDYGYTF	TGTGCCAGCAGCTTAAAGGACAGGGGGCTGGACTATGGCTACACCTTC
-	-	TRBV2	TRBJ1-1	CASTREANTEAFF	TGTGCCAGCACTCGGGAAGCGAACACTGAAGCTTTCTTT
TRBD1	-	TRBV7-9	TRBJ2-2	CASPLSGTGGSGELFF	TGTGCCAGCCCCTTATCCGGGACAGGGGGCTCCGGGGAGCTGTTTTTT
-	once	TRBV30	TRBJ1-6	CAWGSSYNSPLHF	TGTGCCTGGGGTAGCTCCTATAATTCACCCCTCCACTTT
TRBD1	-	TRBV18	TRBJ1-5	CASSPDREQPQHF	TGTGCCAGCTCACCTGACAGGGAACAGCCCCAGCATTTT
TRBD1	-	TRBV19	TRBJ1-5	CATRTGSKSNQPQHF	TGTGCCACCCGGACAGGGTCGAAGAGCAATCAGCCCCAGCATTTT
-	-	TRBV28	TRBJ2-3	CASSLVRGRSGTDTQYF	TGTGCCAGCAGTTTGGTGAGAGGAAGGTCGGGCACAGATACGCAGTATTTT
-	-	TRBV6-5	TRBJ2-7	CASSTGFYEQYF	TGTGCCAGCAGTACAGGGTTCTACGAGCAGTACTTC
-	-	TRBV5-8	TRBJ2-7	CASSGVTSSYEQYF	TGTGCCAGCAGCGGGGTGACTAGCTCCTACGAGCAGTACTTC
-	-	TRBV3-1/TRBV3-2	TRBJ1-2	CASSQDLAGIYGYTF	TGTGCCAGCAGCCAAGATCTGGCAGGCATCTATGGCTACACCTTC
-	-	TRBV5-1	TRBJ1-3	CASSGGTASSGNTIYF	TGCGCCAGCTCCGGAGGAACAGCGAGCTCTGGAAACACCATATATTTT
TRBD1	few	TRBV7-9	TRBJ1-1	CASSSVTGEGTEAFF	TGTGCCAGCAGCTCAGTGACAGGGGAGGGCACTGAAGCTTTCTTT
-	-	TRBV27	TRBJ1-5	CASSFRSNQPQHF	TGTGCCAGCAGTTTTCGTAGCAATCAGCCCCAGCATTTT
TRBD1	-	TRBV7-9	TRBJ2-1	CASSFGTVDEQFF	TGTGCCAGCAGCTTCGGGACAGTCGATGAGCAGTTCTTC
-	-	TRBV28	TRBJ1-1	CASSLGHSYTEAFF	TGTGCCAGCAGTTTAGGACATTCCTACACTGAAGCTTTCTTT
-	-	TRBV5-1	TRBJ2-1	CASSPQGYEQFF	TGCGCCAGCAGCCCTCAGGGCTATGAGCAGTTCTTC
TRBD1	-	TRBV11-2	TRBJ2-7	CASTDRVAYEQYF	TGTGCCAGTACGGACAGGGTGGCCTACGAGCAGTACTTC
-	-	TRBV5-8	TRBJ1-1	CASTQQMNTEAFF	TGTGCCAGCACCCAACAGATGAACACTGAAGCTTTCTTT
TRBD2	-	TRBV4-2	TRBJ2-7	CASSQLAGGSSSYEQYF	TGTGCCAGCAGCCAACTTGCGGGGGGGTCGAGCTCCTACGAGCAGTACTTC
TRBD2	-	TRBV5-1	TRBJ2-3	CASVEGLAGIDTQYF	TGCGCCAGCGTAGAGGGACTAGCGGGAATTGATACGCAGTATTTT
TRBD1	-	TRBV27	TRBJ1-5	CASSEGTGLQPQHF	TGTGCCAGCAGTGAAGGGACAGGGCTACAGCCCCAGCATTTT
-	once	TRBV7-9	TRBJ1-3	CASSFGVSGNTIYF	TGTGCCAGCAGCTTCGGGGTCTCTGGAAACACCATATATTTT
TRBD2	-	TRBV5-1	TRBJ2-3	CASSSSGGPDTQYF	TGCGCCAGCAGCTCTAGCGGGGGTCCAGATACGCAGTATTTT
-	-	TRBV6-6	TRBJ1-4	CASSYGQTRTNEKLFF	TGTGCCAGCAGCTATGGACAAACCCGAACAAATGAAAAACTGTTTTTT
-	-	TRBV9	TRBJ2-3	CASSVAIVTDTQYF	TGTGCCAGCAGCGTAGCTATAGTCACAGATACGCAGTATTTT
-	-	TRBV3-1/TRBV3-2	TRBJ1-6	CASSQVGSGSPLHF	TGTGCCAGCAGCCAAGTAGGGAGCGGGTCACCCCTCCACTTT
TRBD1	-	TRBV9	TRBJ2-5	CASSAWDSVVETQYF	TGTGCCAGCAGCGCCTGGGACAGCGTAGTAGAGACCCAGTACTTC
TRBD2	once	TRBV18	TRBJ2-1	CASSTSGEVDEQFF	TGTGCCAGCTCAACTAGCGGGGAGGTCGATGAGCAGTTCTTC
TRBD1	once	TRBV6-5	TRBJ1-5	CASSSLGQGKNQPQHF	TGTGCCAGCAGTTCGCTGGGACAGGGTAAAAATCAGCCCCAGCATTTT
-	-	TRBV7-2	TRBJ2-7	CASSTRQSYEQYF	TGTGCCAGCAGCACGAGACAGAGTTACGAGCAGTACTTC
-	-	TRBV15	TRBJ1-3	CATSFGASGNTIYF	TGTGCCACCAGCTTCGGTGCCTCTGGAAACACCATATATTTT
-	-	TRBV18	TRBJ2-1	CASSDAGTYNEQFF	TGTGCCAGCTCAGATGCAGGCACCTACAATGAGCAGTTCTTC
TRBD1	-	TRBV12-5	TRBJ1-4	CASGPRTGSEKLFF	TGTGCTAGTGGCCCCAGGACAGGGAGCGAAAAACTGTTTTTT
TRBD2	-	TRBV9	TRBJ2-3	CASSSGLAGGSSTDTQYF	TGTGCCAGCAGCTCAGGCCTAGCGGGAGGATCTAGCACAGATACGCAGTATTTT
-	-	TRBV12-3/TRBV12-4	TRBJ2-7	CASSGRDYEQYF	TGTGCCAGCAGTGGCAGGGACTACGAGCAGTACTTC
-	few	TRBV5-1	TRBJ1-2	CASSLDAANYGYTF	TGCGCCAGCAGCTTGGACGCAGCTAACTATGGCTACACCTTC
-	-	TRBV13	TRBJ2-4	CASAPGQNRNIQYF	TGTGCCAGCGCTCCCGGACAGAATAGGAACATTCAGTACTTC
TRBD2	-	TRBV7-8	TRBJ2-1	CASNPFRLAGGNNEQFF	TGTGCCAGCAACCCGTTCAGACTAGCGGGGGGGAACAATGAGCAGTTCTTC
TRBD2	-	TRBV10-2	TRBJ2-7	CASGRTSGGYEQYF	TGCGCCAGCGGACGGACTAGCGGGGGTTACGAGCAGTACTTC
-	-	TRBV18	TRBJ2-2	CASSPPSGNTGELFF	TGTGCCAGCTCACCACCTAGCGGGAACACCGGGGAGCTGTTTTTT
TRBD2	-	TRBV7-6	TRBJ2-3	CASSSVLAGGAEDTQYF	TGTGCCAGCAGCTCAGTACTAGCGGGGGGGGCAGAAGATACGCAGTATTTT
TRBD1	-	TRBV20-1	TRBJ2-5	CSADTGVTQYF	TGCAGTGCGGACACAGGGGTAACCCAGTACTTC
TRBD1	-	TRBV2	TRBJ1-2	CASDGDRDYGYTF	TGTGCCAGCGACGGGGACAGGGACTATGGCTACACCTTC
-	-	TRBV2	TRBJ2-7	CASSQGGWYEQYF	TGTGCCAGCTCGCAGGGGGGATGGTACGAGCAGTACTTC
TRBD1	-	TRBV6-5	TRBJ1-1	CASSLTGGYGTEAFF	TGTGCCAGCAGTTTGACAGGGGGATATGGCACTGAAGCTTTCTTT
-	-	TRBV3-1/TRBV3-2	TRBJ1-1	CASRGGHWSTEAFF	TGTGCCAGCAGGGGAGGACATTGGAGTACTGAAGCTTTCTTT